This TCR beta chain was identified during a study of graft-versus-host responses after intestinal transplantation. Study results and limitations: The recipient marrow held GvH clones, and some of them showed up first in ileum or blood.

Clones were sequenced by immunoSEQ multiplex PCR, and TCRdb holds only the in-frame ones, with some missing. In the table there are roughly 13,000 clones, 35% to 40% of which are singletons. This clone was seen a handful of times. Germline V gene sequence: CDR1 SGHNT, CDR2 YENEEA. Trimming removed 1 base from V and 8 bases from J, with 9 bases in between. This CDR3 has 13 amino acids. Irradiated, violet-dye-labeled stimulator cells, around 200,000 in number, were plated with around 200,000 CFSE-labeled responder cells. Sorting of proliferating CFSE-low CD3+CD4+ and CD3+CD8+ responders took place after the reaction.

This sequence joins TRBV11-3 and TRBJ2-1; perhaps TRBD1 as D (5 bases). The clonotype comes from a human patient who received an intestinal transplant. This specimen consisted of alloreactive CD8+ T cells from a mixed lymphocyte reaction culture, obtained before intestinal transplant. Subset given: CFSE-low proliferating T cells sorted from approximately 6-day pre-transplant mixed lymphocyte reaction (GvH or HvG direction). The CDR3 loop is CASSLAGADEQFF. CDR3 in DNA: TGTGCCAGCAGCTTAGCTGGGGCTGATGAGCAGTTCTTC.